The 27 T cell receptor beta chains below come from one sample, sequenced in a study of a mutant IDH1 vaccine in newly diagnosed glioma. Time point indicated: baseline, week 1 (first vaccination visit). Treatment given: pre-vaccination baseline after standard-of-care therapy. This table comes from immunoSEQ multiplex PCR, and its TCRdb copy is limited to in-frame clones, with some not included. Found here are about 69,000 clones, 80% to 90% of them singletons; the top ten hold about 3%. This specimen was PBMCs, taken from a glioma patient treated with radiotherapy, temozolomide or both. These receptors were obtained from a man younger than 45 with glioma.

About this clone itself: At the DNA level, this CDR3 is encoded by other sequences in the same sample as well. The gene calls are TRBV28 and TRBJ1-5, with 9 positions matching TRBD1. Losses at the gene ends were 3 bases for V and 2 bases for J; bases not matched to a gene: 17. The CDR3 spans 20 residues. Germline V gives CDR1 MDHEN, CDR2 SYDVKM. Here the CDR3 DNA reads TGTGCCAGCAGTTTGGGCCAGGGACAGGGTCGCCCTCGTCGCAATCAGCCCCAGCATTTT. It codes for CASSLGQGQGRPRRNQPQHF.

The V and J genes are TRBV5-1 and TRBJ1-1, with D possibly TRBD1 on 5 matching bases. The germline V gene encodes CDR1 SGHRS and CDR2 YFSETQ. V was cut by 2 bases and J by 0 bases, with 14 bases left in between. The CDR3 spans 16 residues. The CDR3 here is CASSFRQRLMNTEAFF. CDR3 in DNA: TGCGCCAGCAGCTTTAGACAGCGACTCATGAACACTGAAGCTTTCTTT.

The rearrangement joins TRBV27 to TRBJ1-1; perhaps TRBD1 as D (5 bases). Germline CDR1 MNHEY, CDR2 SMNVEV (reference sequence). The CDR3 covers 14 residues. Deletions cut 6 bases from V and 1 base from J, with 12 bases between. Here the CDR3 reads CASRGSGPNTEAFF. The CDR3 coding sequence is TGTGCCAGCAGGGGGTCGGGACCGAACACTGAAGCTTTCTTT.

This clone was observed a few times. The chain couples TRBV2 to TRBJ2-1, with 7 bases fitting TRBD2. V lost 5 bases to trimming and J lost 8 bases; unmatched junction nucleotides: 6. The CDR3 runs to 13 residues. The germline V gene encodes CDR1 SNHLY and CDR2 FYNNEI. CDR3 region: CASSLRLAHEQFF. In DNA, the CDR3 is TGTGCCAGCAGTCTGCGACTAGCCCATGAGCAGTTCTTC.

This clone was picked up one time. The CDR3 bases are TGTGCCAGCAGTTACTATAAGGGGCCGGGCACCGGGGAGCTGTTTTTT. Protein sequence: CASSYYKGPGTGELFF. The J gene is TRBJ2-2, the V gene TRBV6-5; maybe TRBD1 (5 bases). CDR1 is MNHEY and CDR2 is SVGAGI in the germline V gene. This CDR3 has 16 amino acids. Trimming took 1 base from V and 4 from J, leaving 13 bases between them.

The chain's CDR3 is CASRTTTWRNLEAFF. The CDR3 region has the DNA TGTGCCAGCAGGACGACGACCTGGCGAAACCTCGAAGCTTTCTTT. This rearrangement joins TRBV6-6 to TRBJ1-1; no reliable D call. Trimming pared 6 bases from V and 8 bases from J, leaving 22 bases between. CDR3 length: 15 residues. Germline V gene data show CDR1 as MNHNY and CDR2 as SVGAGI (reference sequence).

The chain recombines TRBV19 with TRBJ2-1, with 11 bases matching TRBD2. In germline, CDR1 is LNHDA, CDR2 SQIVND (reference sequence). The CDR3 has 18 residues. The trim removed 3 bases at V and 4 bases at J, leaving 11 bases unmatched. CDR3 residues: CASSIGTSGPGGYNEQFF. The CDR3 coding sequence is TGTGCCAGTAGTATCGGGACTAGCGGCCCCGGAGGGTACAATGAGCAGTTCTTC.

As DNA, the CDR3 is TGTGCCAGCAGCTTAGCTCGAGGGGGGGAGGACACTGAAGCTTTCTTT. This encodes CASSLARGGEDTEAFF. The J gene is TRBJ1-1, the V gene TRBV11-2; TRBD1 might be the D (6 bases). V was cut by 1 base and J by 3 bases, with 15 bases left in between. The CDR3 is 16 amino acids. Germline values: CDR1 SGHAT, CDR2 FQNNGV.

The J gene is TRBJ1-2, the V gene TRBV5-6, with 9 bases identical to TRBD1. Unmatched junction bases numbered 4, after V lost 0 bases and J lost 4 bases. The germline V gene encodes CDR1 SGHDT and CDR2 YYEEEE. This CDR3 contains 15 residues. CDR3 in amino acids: CASSLVDRGAYGYTF. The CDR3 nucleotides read TGTGCCAGCAGCTTGGTCGACAGGGGGGCCTATGGCTACACCTTC.

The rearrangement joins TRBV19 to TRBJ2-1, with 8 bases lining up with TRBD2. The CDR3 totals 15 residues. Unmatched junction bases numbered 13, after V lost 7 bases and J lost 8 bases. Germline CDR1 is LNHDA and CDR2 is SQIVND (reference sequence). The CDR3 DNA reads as TGTGCCAGTACCTACGCCGGACTAGCCAACGATGAGCAGTTCTTC. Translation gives CASTYAGLANDEQFF.

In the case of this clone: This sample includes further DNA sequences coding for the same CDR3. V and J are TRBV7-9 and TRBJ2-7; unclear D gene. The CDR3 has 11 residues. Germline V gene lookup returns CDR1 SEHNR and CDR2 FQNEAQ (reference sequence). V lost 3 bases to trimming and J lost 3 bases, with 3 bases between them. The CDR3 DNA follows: TGTGCCAGCAGCTTCCTCTACGAGCAGTACTTC. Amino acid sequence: CASSFLYEQYF.

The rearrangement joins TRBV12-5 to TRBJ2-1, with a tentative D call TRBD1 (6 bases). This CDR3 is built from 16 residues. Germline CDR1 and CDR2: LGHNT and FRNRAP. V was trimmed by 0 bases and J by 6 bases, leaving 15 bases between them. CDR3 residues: CASGLVPGHLTNEQFF. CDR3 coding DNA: TGTGCTAGTGGTTTGGTACCGGGACACCTCACCAATGAGCAGTTCTTC.

This CDR3 reads CSVEYLSRVSNQPQHF. The CDR3 coding sequence is TGCAGCGTTGAATATTTAAGCAGGGTTAGCAATCAGCCCCAGCATTTT. The rearrangement uses TRBV29-1 and TRBJ1-5, with D possibly being TRBD1 (5 bases). Germline V CDR1 and CDR2: SQVTM, ANQGSEA. The length of the CDR3 is 16 residues. Trimming cost V 2 bases and J 0 bases, with 14 bases left between them. Filled out from reference TRBV29-1 and TRBJ1-5, the complete variable domain reads SAVISQKPSRDICQRGTSLTIQCQVDSQVTMMFWYRQQPGQSLTLIATANQGSEATYESGFVIDKFPISRPNLTFSTLTVSNMSPEDSSIYLCSVEYLSRVSNQPQHFGDGTRLSIL.

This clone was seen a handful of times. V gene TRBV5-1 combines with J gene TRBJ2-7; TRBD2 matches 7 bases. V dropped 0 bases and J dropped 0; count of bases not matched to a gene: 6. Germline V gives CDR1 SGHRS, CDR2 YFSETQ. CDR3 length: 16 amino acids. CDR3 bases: TGCGCCAGCAGCTTGGGAGGCGGGGGTGGCTCCTACGAGCAGTACTTC. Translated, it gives CASSLGGGGGSYEQYF.

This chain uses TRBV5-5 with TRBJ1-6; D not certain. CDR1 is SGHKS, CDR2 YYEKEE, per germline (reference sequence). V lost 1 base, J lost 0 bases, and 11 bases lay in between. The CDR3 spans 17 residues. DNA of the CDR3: TGTGCCAGCAGCTTGTCGCCTCTAAGCTCCTATAATTCACCCCTCCACTTT. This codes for CASSLSPLSSYNSPLHF.

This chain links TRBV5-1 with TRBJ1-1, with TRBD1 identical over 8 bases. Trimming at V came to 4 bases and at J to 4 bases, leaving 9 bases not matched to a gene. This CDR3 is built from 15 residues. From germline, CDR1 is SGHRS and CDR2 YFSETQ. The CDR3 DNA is TGCGCCAGCAGCGCCGGACAGGGACTCAGCACTGAAGCTTTCTTT. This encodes CASSAGQGLSTEAFF.

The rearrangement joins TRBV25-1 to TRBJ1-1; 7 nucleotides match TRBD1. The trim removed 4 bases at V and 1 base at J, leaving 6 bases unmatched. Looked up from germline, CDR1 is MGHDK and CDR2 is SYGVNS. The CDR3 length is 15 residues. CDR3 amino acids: CASSASGGRNTEAFF. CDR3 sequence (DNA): TGTGCCAGCAGTGCTTCAGGGGGTAGGAACACTGAAGCTTTCTTT.

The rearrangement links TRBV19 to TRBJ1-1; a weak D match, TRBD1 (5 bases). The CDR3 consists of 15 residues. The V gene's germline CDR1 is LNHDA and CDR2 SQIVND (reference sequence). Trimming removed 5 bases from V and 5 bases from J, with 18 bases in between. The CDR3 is CASSSPRGPRTEAFF. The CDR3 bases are TGTGCCAGTAGTTCCCCCCGGGGCCCTAGGACTGAAGCTTTCTTT.

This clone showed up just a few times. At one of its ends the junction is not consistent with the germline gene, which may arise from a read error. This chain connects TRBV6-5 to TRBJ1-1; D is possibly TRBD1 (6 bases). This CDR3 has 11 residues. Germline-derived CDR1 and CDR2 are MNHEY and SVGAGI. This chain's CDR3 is CASSYSNRVVF. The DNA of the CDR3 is TGTGCCAGCAGTTACTCGAACAGGGTCGTCTTT.

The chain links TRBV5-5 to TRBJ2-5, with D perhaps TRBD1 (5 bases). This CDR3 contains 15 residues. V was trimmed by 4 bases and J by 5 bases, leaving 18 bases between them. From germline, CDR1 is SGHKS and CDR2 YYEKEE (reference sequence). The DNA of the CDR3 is TGTGCCAGCAGCGTTTTTCATGGGGCCGGGGAGACCCAGTACTTC. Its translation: CASSVFHGAGETQYF.

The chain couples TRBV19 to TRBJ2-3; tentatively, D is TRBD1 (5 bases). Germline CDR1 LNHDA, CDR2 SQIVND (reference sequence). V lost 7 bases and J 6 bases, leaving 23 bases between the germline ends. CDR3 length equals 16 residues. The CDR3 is CASTGRKAGRQDTQYF. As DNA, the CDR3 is TGTGCCAGTACCGGAAGGAAGGCAGGCCGACAGGATACGCAGTATTTT.

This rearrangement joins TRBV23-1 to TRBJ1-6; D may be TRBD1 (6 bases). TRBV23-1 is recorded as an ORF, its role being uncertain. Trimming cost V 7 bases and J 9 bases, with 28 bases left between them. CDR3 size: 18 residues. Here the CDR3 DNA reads TGCGCCAGCAACCTCGAGGGGAAGCTGAACAGGGTTGCTTCACCCCTCCACTTT. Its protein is CASNLEGKLNRVASPLHF.

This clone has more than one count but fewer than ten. CDR3 sequence: CASVGTGRINSPLHF. DNA for the CDR3: TGTGCCAGCGTAGGAACGGGACGGATAAATTCACCCCTCCACTTT. The J gene is TRBJ1-6, the V gene TRBV2; D may be TRBD1 (5 bases). Germline assignment: CDR1 SNHLY and CDR2 FYNNEI. With 8 bases removed from V and 7 bases from J, the gap between germline ends came to 18 bases. The CDR3 loop spans 15 amino acids. Using reference TRBV2 and TRBJ1-6 for the parts outside the CDR3, the full variable domain is EPEVTQTPSHQVTQMGQEVILRCVPISNHLYFYWYRQILGQKVEFLVSFYNNEISEKSEIFDDQFSVERPDGSNFTLKIRSTKLEDSAMYFCASVGTGRINSPLHFGNGTRLTVT.

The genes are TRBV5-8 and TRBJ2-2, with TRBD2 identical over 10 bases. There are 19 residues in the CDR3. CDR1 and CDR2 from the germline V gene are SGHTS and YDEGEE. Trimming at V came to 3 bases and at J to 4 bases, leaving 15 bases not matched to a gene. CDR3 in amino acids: CASSSYLSGGARSTGELFF. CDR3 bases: TGTGCCAGCAGCTCCTACTTGAGCGGGGGGGCCCGTTCCACCGGGGAGCTGTTTTTT.

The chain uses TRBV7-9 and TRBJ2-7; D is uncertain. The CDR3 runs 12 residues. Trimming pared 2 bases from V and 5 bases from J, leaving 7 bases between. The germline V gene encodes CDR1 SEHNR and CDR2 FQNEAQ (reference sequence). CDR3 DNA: TGTGCCAGCAGCTTAATTAGCCACGAGCAGTACTTC. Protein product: CASSLISHEQYF.

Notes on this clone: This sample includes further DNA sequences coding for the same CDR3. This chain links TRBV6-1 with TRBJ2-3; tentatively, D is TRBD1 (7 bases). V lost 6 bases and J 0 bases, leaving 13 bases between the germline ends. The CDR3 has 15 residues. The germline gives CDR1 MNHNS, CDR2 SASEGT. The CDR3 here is CASRGGTASTDTQYF. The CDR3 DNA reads TGTGCCAGCAGGGGCGGGACAGCTAGCACAGATACGCAGTATTTT.

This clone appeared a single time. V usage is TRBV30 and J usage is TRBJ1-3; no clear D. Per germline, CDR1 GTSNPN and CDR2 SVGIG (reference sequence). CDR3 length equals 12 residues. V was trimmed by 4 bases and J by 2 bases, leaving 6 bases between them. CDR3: CAWKKTGNTIYF. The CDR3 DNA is TGTGCCTGGAAGAAAACTGGAAACACCATATATTTT.